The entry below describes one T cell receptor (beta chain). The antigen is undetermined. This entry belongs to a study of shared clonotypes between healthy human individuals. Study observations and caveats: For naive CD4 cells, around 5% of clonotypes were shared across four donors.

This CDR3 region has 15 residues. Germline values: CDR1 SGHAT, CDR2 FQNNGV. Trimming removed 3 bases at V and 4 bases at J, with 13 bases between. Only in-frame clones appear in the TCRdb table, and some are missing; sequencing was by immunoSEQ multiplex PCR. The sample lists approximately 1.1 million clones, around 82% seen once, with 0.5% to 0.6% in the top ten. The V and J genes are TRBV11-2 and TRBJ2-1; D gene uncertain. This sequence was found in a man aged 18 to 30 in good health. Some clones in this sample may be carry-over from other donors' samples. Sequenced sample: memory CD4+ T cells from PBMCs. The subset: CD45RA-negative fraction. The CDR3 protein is CASSFLNLGYNEQFF. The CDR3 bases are TGTGCCAGCAGCTTTTTAAATTTGGGGTACAATGAGCAGTTCTTC. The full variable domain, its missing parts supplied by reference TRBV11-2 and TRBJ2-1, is EAGVAQSPRYKIIEKRQSVAFWCNPISGHATLYWYQQILGQGPKLLIQFQNNGVVDDSQLPKDRFSAERLKGVDSTLKIQPAKLEDSAVYLCASSFLNLGYNEQFFGPGTRLTVL.